This T cell receptor (beta chain) originates from a study of T cells in Graves' hyperthyroidism and ophthalmopathy. A Clinical Activity Score of at least 3, a NOSPECS grade of at least 4 and a duration under 3 months were recorded in the ophthalmopathy patients. This CDR3 has 15 amino acids. The germline CDR1 and CDR2 sequences are DFQATT and SNEGSKA (reference sequence). V dropped 0 bases and J dropped 4; count of bases not matched to a gene: 5. Amplification yielded TCR beta CDR3 regions, with RNA transcripts as the source. The HTBI primer set drove a first-round RT-PCR of the TCR CDR3. TCRdb re-called the multiplex PCR reads through MiXCR, storing one row per CDR3 protein. The data show about 400,000 distinct CDR3 sequences, about 15% seen once. This clonotype was detected many times.

The rearrangement links TRBV20-1 to TRBJ2-5; 10 bases align to TRBD1. The sequenced sample was blood. This TCR came from a woman younger than 45 with Graves' ophthalmopathy. DNA of the CDR3: TGCAGTGCTAGAGAAACGGGACAGGGGCGAGAGACCCAGTACTTC. Protein: CSARETGQGRETQYF.